This TCR beta chain was found in a study of blood T cell repertoires in COVID-19. Points on this clone: The sample has other DNA sequences that encode this CDR3 too.

After removal of 6 bases from V and 0 bases from J, the junction contained 2 bases not matched to a gene. The CDR3 loop spans 15 amino acids. CDR1 and CDR2 (germline): MNHEY, SMNVEV (reference sequence). Sequencing was performed with immunoSEQ multiplex PCR; in TCRdb, only in-frame clones are kept and a portion is missing. Of about 26,000 clones in the sample, roughly 66% were seen once. This sequence was found in a man in his sixties with active or convalescent COVID-19. The chain combines TRBV27 with TRBJ1-6; 7 bases align to TRBD1. The sequenced material came from peripheral blood. The CDR3 sequence: CASRTGSSYNSPLHF. The DNA of the CDR3 is TGTGCCAGCAGGACAGGGAGCTCCTATAATTCACCCCTCCACTTT.